One TCR beta chain is described in this entry. This clonotype was observed a handful of times. Its target antigen remains unknown. The sample holds no much larger clone one base away, and base qualities are not on file. The ophthalmopathy patients had moderately to severely active disease, with a Clinical Activity Score of 3 or higher, a NOSPECS grade of 4 or higher, and a disease duration of less than 3 months. Patients with other autoimmune diseases, uncontrolled infections, pregnancy or lactation were excluded. Clinical symptoms, serum thyroxine, TRAb, thyroid ultrasound and orbital computed tomography formed the basis of the diagnosis. Ficoll-Paque density gradient centrifugation was used to isolate PBMCs from approximately 10 ml of fresh peripheral blood. Total RNA was extracted using Trizol reagent, and RNA quality was checked on an Agilent 2100 Bioanalyzer. This record comes from a study of Graves' ophthalmopathy and Graves' hyperthyroidism listed by TCRdb under 2018. As for the study more broadly: Peripheral blood was collected at initial diagnosis, prior to any treatment. To tell Graves' ophthalmopathy apart from Graves' hyperthyroidism, and to predict which patients would progress to ophthalmopathy, the study relied on TCR beta repertoire signatures. In total, 120 to 150 blood samples were TCR-sequenced: some 40 ophthalmopathy, approximately 80 hyperthyroidism and about 17 hyperthyroidism-to-ophthalmopathy patients. A discovery set of 100 patients (roughly 43 ophthalmopathy, 55 to 65 stable hyperthyroidism) was enrolled to explore V-J signatures distinguishing ophthalmopathy from hyperthyroidism. An independent validation cohort was composed of fewer than 20 hyperthyroidism patients and about 16 patients who later progressed from hyperthyroidism to ophthalmopathy. T-cell repertoires of thyroid tissue and blood were compared in five or six hyperthyroidism patients. After sampling, hyperthyroidism patients received methimazole starting at 30 mg daily, and ophthalmopathy patients received high-dose intravenous methylprednisolone. The paper as a whole reports these results and caveats: In cross-validation, the 13-signature model distinguished ophthalmopathy from stable hyperthyroidism with 87.88% sensitivity and about 81% specificity, while in the test set the corresponding values were 80% and 75%. Most expanded thyroid clonotypes with frequency above 0.001 were also detected in blood, suggesting blood repertoires may reflect the thyroid immune response. No statistical method was used to predetermine the sample size, and group allocation was not hidden from the investigators. In validation, the model predicted ophthalmopathy progression with 55% to 71% sensitivity and less than 80% specificity; approximately 12 predicted patients were CT-confirmed with GO in a median of around 6.5 months.

For repertoire sequencing, the TCR beta CDR3 regions were amplified from RNA transcripts. HTBI primers and the Qiagen OneStep RT-PCR kit were used in a first-round RT-PCR, which was followed by a second-round multiplex PCR, size selection and purification. Libraries were sequenced on an Illumina HiSeq2000 using paired-end 100 bp reads. In the authors' own workflow: SOAPnuke was used for read processing, and reads with adapters, uncalled bases, a mean Phred below 15, or no exact constant-primer or identifier match were discarded. High-quality paired reads were merged with COPE v1.2.5. Each unique nucleotide sequence was defined as a clonotype, and clonotypes were aligned to IMGT TRB V, D and J references with MiTCR v1.1. The analysis was limited to V-J combinations with a frequency above 0.0001, which together covered 99.2% of repertoires. For each V-J combination, a TCR clonal expansion and chaos score was defined as the ratio of F50 clonal expansion to chaos observed in the TCRdist matrix. Welch's t-statistics and random forest were used to narrow the features down to 13 V-J combinations, which were then fed into a naive Bayes classifier. The Morisita-Horn index was used to measure how similar the thyroid and blood repertoires were. TCRdb ran its own pipeline on the public reads, namely fastp trimming at Q25 and MiXCR clone calling, and kept in-frame beta chains. Under each unique CDR3 protein, matching rows form one entry showing the most common genes and DNA. TCRdb's processing, not the authors', yielded these V and J calls. For this sample the table gives about 700,000 distinct CDR3 sequences, of which around 40% were detected only once. The top ten clones comprise roughly 46% of the sample.

The clonotype was recovered from an adult man with Graves' ophthalmopathy. Input material: peripheral blood.

CDR3 protein: CASSGGSKSEAFF. The nucleotide sequence reads TGTGCCAGCAGCGGTGGGAGTAAGTCTGAAGCTTTCTTT. Rearrangement joined TRBV7-2 to TRBJ1-1; too little of a D gene remains to name it. From a lookup of the germline V gene, CDR1 and CDR2 are SGHTA and FQGNSA. Measured from the cysteine to the phenylalanine, the CDR3 is 13 residues long. The kept DNA is CDR3 alone, 39 bases in frame from the first base. V lost 5 bases and J lost 6 bases; the stretch between them is 13 bases long.